Described below is a single T cell receptor (beta chain) sequence and its context. What it recognizes is unknown. Profiled with immunoSEQ multiplex PCR; TCRdb holds only in-frame clones, not every one. The repertoire has tens of thousands of clones, under 95% of them found once; the top ten carry roughly 5%. The data belong to a study of early stage breast cancer tumors. Study-wide findings and caveats: Enriched TCRB sequences shared across patients were mostly commonly generated sequences.

V gave up 4 bases and J gave up 3 bases, with 15 bases separating them. The CDR3 consists of 15 residues. In germline, CDR1 is GTSNPN, CDR2 SVGIG (reference sequence). This chain joins TRBV30 and TRBJ1-4, with D possibly matching TRBD1 (6 bases). The sample consisted of blood. This receptor was taken from a person aged 70 to 85 with breast cancer. The CDR3 DNA reads as TGTGCCTGGACCCCCCCGGCAGGGGCTAATGAAAAACTGTTTTTT. It translates to CAWTPPAGANEKLFF. Full variable domain (rest looked up from reference TRBV30 and TRBJ1-4): SQTIHQWPATLVQPVGSPLSLECTVEGTSNPNLYWYRQAAGRGLQLLFYSVGIGQISSEVPQNLSASRPQDRQFILSSKKLLLSDSGFYLCAWTPPAGANEKLFFGSGTQLSVL.